This TCR beta chain was recovered during a study of blood T cell repertoires in COVID-19. About the study: The origin of the acute and convalescent COVID-19 samples was the United States, Italy and Spain. PBMCs, B-cell-depleted T cells, or T cells provided the cDNA or gDNA that made up the material.

Under the authors' procedure: Reference gene primer amplification in the assay estimated nucleated cell counts. The table came from immunoSEQ multiplex PCR; TCRdb's copy has only in-frame clones and leaves some out. That table gives V, J and clone size, and the DNA gave D and trimming. The sample has more than 250,000 clones, 90% seen once. The CDR3 is 17 residues long. Germline V gene lookup returns CDR1 SGHRS and CDR2 YFSETQ. The V and J ends lost 2 bases and 7 bases, in that order; junction bases with no gene match: 8. The chain couples TRBV5-1 to TRBJ2-2, with 13 bases matching TRBD2. Material: peripheral blood. This sequence originates from a woman aged 45-59 years with COVID-19, enrolled during active disease. The CDR3 protein is CASSFGLAGEIGGELFF. DNA of the CDR3: TGCGCCAGCAGCTTCGGACTAGCGGGAGAAATCGGCGGGGAGCTGTTTTTT.